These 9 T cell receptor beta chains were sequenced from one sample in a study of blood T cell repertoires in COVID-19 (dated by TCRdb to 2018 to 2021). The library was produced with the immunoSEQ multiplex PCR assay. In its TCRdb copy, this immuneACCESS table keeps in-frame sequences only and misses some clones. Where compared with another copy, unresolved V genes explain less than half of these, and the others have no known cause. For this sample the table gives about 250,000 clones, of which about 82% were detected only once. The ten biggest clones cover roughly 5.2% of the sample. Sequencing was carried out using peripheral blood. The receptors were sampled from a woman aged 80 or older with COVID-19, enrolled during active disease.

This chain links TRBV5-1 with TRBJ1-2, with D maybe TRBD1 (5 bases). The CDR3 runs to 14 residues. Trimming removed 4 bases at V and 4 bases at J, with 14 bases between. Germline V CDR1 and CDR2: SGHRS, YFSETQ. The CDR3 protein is CASSLRDSSYGYTF. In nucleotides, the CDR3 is TGCGCCAGCAGCCTCCGGGACTCGTCCTATGGCTACACCTTC.

The CDR3 DNA follows: TGTGCCAGCAGCTTAGGGTACCCTGGAGGGACAGATACGCAGTATTTT. Translation gives CASSLGYPGGTDTQYF. The chain employs TRBV7-2 and TRBJ2-3, with D tentatively TRBD2 (6 bases). From germline, CDR1 is SGHTA and CDR2 FQGNSA. This CDR3 has 16 amino acids. Trimming removed 1 base at V and 3 bases at J, with 14 bases between.

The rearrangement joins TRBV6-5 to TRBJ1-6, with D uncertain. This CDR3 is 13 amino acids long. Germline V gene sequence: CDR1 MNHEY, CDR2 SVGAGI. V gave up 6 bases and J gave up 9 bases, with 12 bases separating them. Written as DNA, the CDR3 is TGTGCCAGCAGCCCAGTGTCCAGTTCACCCCTCCACTTT. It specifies CASSPVSSSPLHF.

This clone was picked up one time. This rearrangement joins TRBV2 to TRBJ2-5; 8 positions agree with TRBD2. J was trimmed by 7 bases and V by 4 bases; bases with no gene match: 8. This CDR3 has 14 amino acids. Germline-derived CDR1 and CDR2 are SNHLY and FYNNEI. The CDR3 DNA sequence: TGTGCCAGCAGTGGACCGGGACTAGAAGGGACCCAGTACTTC. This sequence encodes CASSGPGLEGTQYF.

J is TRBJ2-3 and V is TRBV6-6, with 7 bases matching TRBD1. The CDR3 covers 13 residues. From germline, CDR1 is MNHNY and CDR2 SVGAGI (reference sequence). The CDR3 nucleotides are TGTGCAACAGGGGCTCACGGTACAGATACGCAGTATTTT. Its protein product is CATGAHGTDTQYF.

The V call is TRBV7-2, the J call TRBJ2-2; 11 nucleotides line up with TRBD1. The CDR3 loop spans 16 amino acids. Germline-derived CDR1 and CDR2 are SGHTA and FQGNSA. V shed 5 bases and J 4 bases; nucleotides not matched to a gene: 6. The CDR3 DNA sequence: TGTGCCAGCAGCCCGAGGACAGGGGGCGGCACCGGGGAGCTGTTTTTT. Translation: CASSPRTGGGTGELFF.

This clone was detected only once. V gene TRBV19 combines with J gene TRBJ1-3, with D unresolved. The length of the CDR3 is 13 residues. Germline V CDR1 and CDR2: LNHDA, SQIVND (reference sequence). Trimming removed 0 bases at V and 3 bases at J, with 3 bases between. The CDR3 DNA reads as TGTGCCAGTAGTATAGATCTTGGAAACACCATATATTTT. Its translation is CASSIDLGNTIYF. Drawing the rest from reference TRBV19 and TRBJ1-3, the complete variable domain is DGGITQSPKYLFRKEGQNVTLSCEQNLNHDAMYWYRQDPGQGLRLIYYSQIVNDFQKGDIAEGYSVSREKKESFPLTVTSAQKNPTAFYLCASSIDLGNTIYFGEGSWLTVV.

The CDR3: CASSPPRGSRETQYF. The CDR3 region has the DNA TGTGCCAGCAGCCCCCCCCGGGGGAGCCGAGAGACCCAGTACTTC. The genes are TRBV3-1 (or the pseudogene TRBV3-2) and TRBJ2-5; the D gene is possibly TRBD2 (6 bases). This CDR3 region has 15 residues. V lost 4 bases, J lost 4 bases, and 16 bases lay in between. Per germline, CDR1 LGHDT and CDR2 YNNKEL (reference sequence).

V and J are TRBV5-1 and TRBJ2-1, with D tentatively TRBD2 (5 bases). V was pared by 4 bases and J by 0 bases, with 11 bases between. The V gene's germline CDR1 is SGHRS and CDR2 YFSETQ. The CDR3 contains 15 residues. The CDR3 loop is CASSESGSSYNEQFF. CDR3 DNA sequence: TGCGCCAGCAGCGAGAGCGGAAGCTCCTACAATGAGCAGTTCTTC.